The 19 T cell receptor beta chains reported below all come from one sample, sequenced in a study of blood T cell repertoires in COVID-19. Some clones are missing from TCRdb's copy, which holds only in-frame ones; the method was immunoSEQ multiplex PCR. The sample consists of around 20,000 clones, roughly 84% of them appearing once. The source material was peripheral blood. These receptors originate from a human donor in a cohort sampled during active COVID-19. The donor label of this sample is uncertain.

The chain combines TRBV27 with TRBJ2-6; D may be TRBD2 (5 bases). This CDR3 region has 16 residues. Looked up from germline, CDR1 is MNHEY and CDR2 is SMNVEV (reference sequence). Deletions cut 3 bases from V and 0 bases from J, with 9 bases between. The CDR3 loop is CASSFPAASGANVLTF. The CDR3 bases are TGTGCCAGCAGTTTCCCAGCGGCCTCTGGGGCCAACGTCCTGACTTTC.

The V call is TRBV24-1, the J call TRBJ2-7; tentatively, D is TRBD1 (7 bases). The CDR3 covers 17 residues. Germline values: CDR1 KGHDR, CDR2 SFDVKD. Deletions cut 6 bases from V and 9 bases from J, with 29 bases between. The CDR3 DNA sequence: TGTGCCACCAGTCCGGGGGATACCGGGACAGCGGCCTGGGGGCAGTACTTC. Translating gives CATSPGDTGTAAWGQYF.

This chain uses TRBV4-1 with TRBJ1-1, with D uncertain. Germline values: CDR1 MGHRA, CDR2 YSYEKL. The CDR3 length is 14 residues. The V and J ends lost 1 base and 5 bases respectively, with 11 bases between them. The CDR3 region has the DNA TGCGCCAGCAGCCAAGGAGGGTATTTGACTGAAGCTTTCTTT. This sequence encodes CASSQGGYLTEAFF.

This chain links TRBV12-5 with TRBJ2-1; 10 bases are a match to TRBD2. V gave up 6 bases and J gave up 6 bases; unmatched junction bases: 8. Germline CDR1 LGHNT, CDR2 FRNRAP. The CDR3 contains 15 residues. CDR3 residues: CASGSGLAGANEQFF. The CDR3 DNA reads as TGTGCTAGTGGGTCAGGTCTAGCGGGAGCCAATGAGCAGTTCTTC. Based on the CDR3 plus reference TRBV12-5 and TRBJ2-1, the full variable domain is DARVTQTPRHKVTEMGQEVTMRCQPILGHNTVFWYRQTMMQGLELLAYFRNRAPLDDSGMPKDRFSAEMPDATLATLKIQPSEPRDSAVYFCASGSGLAGANEQFFGPGTRLTVL.

The gene calls are TRBV5-1 and TRBJ2-1; D might be TRBD2 (6 bases). The CDR3 sequence is 13 residues long. Germline values: CDR1 SGHRS, CDR2 YFSETQ. Deletions cut 4 bases from V and 5 bases from J, with 10 bases between. The CDR3 nucleotides read TGCGCCAGCAGCCCTGGGACTGACAATGAGCAGTTCTTC. This sequence encodes CASSPGTDNEQFF.

V usage is TRBV2 and J usage is TRBJ1-1, with 8 bases matching TRBD1. The CDR3 loop spans 14 amino acids. Germline-derived CDR1 and CDR2 are SNHLY and FYNNEI. The V and J ends lost 7 bases and 6 bases, in that order; junction bases with no gene match: 10. The CDR3 DNA reads TGTGCCAGCACCCAGGACAGGGTGGACCCTGAAGCTTTCTTT. Protein product: CASTQDRVDPEAFF.

CDR3 amino acids: CASSQSVTSGRRDEQFF. In DNA, the CDR3 is TGTGCCAGCAGCCAGAGCGTCACTAGCGGGAGACGTGATGAGCAGTTCTTC. The chain uses TRBV3-1 (or the pseudogene TRBV3-2) and TRBJ2-1; 11 bases align to TRBD2. The CDR3 is made up of 17 amino acids. The V gene's germline CDR1 is LGHDT and CDR2 YNNKEL (reference sequence). The trim removed 3 bases at V and 8 bases at J, leaving 12 bases unmatched.

This clone has a single count. The chain carries TRBV11-3 and TRBJ2-2; no clear D gene. The CDR3 consists of 12 residues. Germline V gene data show CDR1 as SGHNT and CDR2 as YENEEA. V was shortened by 4 bases and J by 6 bases, with 6 bases between the two germline ends. CDR3 residues: CASSSRAGELFF. DNA for the CDR3: TGTGCCAGCAGCTCCCGGGCCGGGGAGCTGTTTTTT. The complete variable domain, with remaining parts taken from reference TRBV11-3 and TRBJ2-2, reads EAGVVQSPRYKIIEKKQPVAFWCNPISGHNTLYWYLQNLGQGPELLIRYENEEAVDDSQLPKDRFSAERLKGVDSTLKIQPAELGDSAVYLCASSSRAGELFFGEGSRLTVL.

The V and J genes are TRBV5-4 and TRBJ2-1; D is possibly TRBD1 (5 bases). The CDR3 spans 13 residues. The germline gives CDR1 SGHNT, CDR2 YYREEE (reference sequence). Trimming left V 4 bases short and J 6 bases short, with 11 bases between. The CDR3 reads CASSRDRSNEQFF. The CDR3 DNA sequence: TGTGCCAGCAGCCGTGACAGATCCAATGAGCAGTTCTTC.

This clone occurred once. This chain uses TRBV6-4 with TRBJ2-5, with D uncertain. Germline lookup yields CDR1 MRHNA and CDR2 SNTAGT. The CDR3 length is 13 residues. The V and J ends lost 4 bases and 4 bases respectively, with 10 bases between them. CDR3 DNA sequence: TGTGCCAGCAGTGGGGCGCTGGGAGAGACCCAGTACTTC. Amino acid sequence: CASSGALGETQYF.

The genes are TRBV12-5 and TRBJ2-5; 8 nucleotides line up with TRBD2. This CDR3 contains 15 residues. The germline V gene has CDR1 LGHNT and CDR2 FRNRAP. Unmatched junction bases numbered 7, after V lost 7 bases and J lost 0 bases. DNA of the CDR3: TGTGCTAGTGTCCCAAATAGCGGGAACCAAGAGACCCAGTACTTC. It is translated as CASVPNSGNQETQYF.

The J gene is TRBJ1-4, the V gene TRBV28; 7 nucleotides line up with TRBD1. The ends lost 4 bases at V and 10 bases at J; junction bases unmatched: 0. Germline V lookup: CDR1 MDHEN, CDR2 SYDVKM. The CDR3 has 11 residues. In DNA form, the CDR3 reads TGTGCCAGCAGTTACAGGGGAAAACTGTTTTTT. This gives the protein CASSYRGKLFF.

This rearrangement joins TRBV10-2 to TRBJ2-3; D gene uncertain. CDR1 is WSHSY, CDR2 SAAADI, per germline. CDR3 length equals 15 residues. V gave up 2 bases and J gave up 0 bases, with 9 bases separating them. CDR3 region: CASSEPSRSTDTQYF. As DNA, the CDR3 is TGCGCCAGCAGTGAGCCCTCGCGTAGCACAGATACGCAGTATTTT.

V and J are TRBV13 and TRBJ2-3, with 12 bases identical to TRBD2. V gave up 2 bases and J gave up 3 bases; unmatched junction bases: 9. This CDR3 spans 18 amino acids. Germline V gene data show CDR1 as PRHDT and CDR2 as FYEKMQ (reference sequence). In DNA, the CDR3 is TGTGCCAGCAGCTTAAGACTAGCGGGAGAAGCGCTGACAGATACGCAGTATTTT. Encoded protein: CASSLRLAGEALTDTQYF.

The chain uses TRBV4-1 and TRBJ2-7; 9 nucleotides agree with TRBD2. The V gene's germline CDR1 is MGHRA and CDR2 YSYEKL. J lost 7 bases, V lost 2 bases, and 15 bases had no gene match. The CDR3 is 17 amino acids. CDR3 sequence: CASSQSAGDSGSNEQYF. DNA for the CDR3: TGCGCCAGCAGCCAATCCGCCGGGGATAGCGGGAGTAATGAGCAGTACTTC.

The chain is built from TRBV6-5 and TRBJ2-2; 10 bases fit TRBD2. The CDR3 length is 15 residues. With 6 bases clipped from V and 6 bases from J, the junction kept 7 bases outside the gene matches. Germline V gene lookup returns CDR1 MNHEY and CDR2 SVGAGI. The CDR3 is CASRTGLASSGELFF. The CDR3 nucleotides are TGTGCCAGCAGGACGGGACTAGCGAGCTCCGGGGAGCTGTTTTTT.

The rearrangement links TRBV5-1 to TRBJ1-4; D remains unclear. The V and J ends lost 7 bases and 0 bases respectively, with 7 bases between them. CDR3 length equals 13 residues. Per germline, CDR1 SGHRS and CDR2 YFSETQ. The CDR3 coding sequence is TGCGCCAGCCGAGCTTCAACTAATGAAAAACTGTTTTTT. Translating gives CASRASTNEKLFF.

V and J are TRBV7-2 and TRBJ1-1, with D possibly TRBD1 on 5 matching bases. Germline V gene sequence: CDR1 SGHTA, CDR2 FQGNSA. The CDR3 consists of 13 residues. Trimming took 2 bases from V and 5 from J, leaving 9 bases between them. As DNA, the CDR3 is TGTGCCAGCAGCTTAATGTCAGGGACTGAAGCTTTCTTT. It codes for CASSLMSGTEAFF. The full variable domain, completed using reference TRBV7-2 and TRBJ1-1, is GAGVSQSPSNKVTEKGKDVELRCDPISGHTALYWYRQSLGQGLEFLIYFQGNSAPDKSGLPSDRFSAERTGGSVSTLTIQRTQQEDSAVYLCASSLMSGTEAFFGQGTRLTVV.

Here the CDR3 DNA reads TGCGCCAGCAGCCAGGGGACTAGCAGATACAATGAGCAGTTCTTC. It encodes CASSQGTSRYNEQFF. This sequence joins TRBV4-1 and TRBJ2-1, with 9 bases identical to TRBD2. Germline V gives CDR1 MGHRA, CDR2 YSYEKL. The CDR3 length is 15 residues. The junction had 4 bases not matched to a gene; V was cut back by 3 bases and J by 4 bases.